Below, 29 T cell receptor beta chains from the same sample are listed, as sequenced in a study of Ad26.COV2.S vaccination and SARS-CoV-2 variants. TCRdb's table, derived via immunoSEQ multiplex PCR, lists solely in-frame clones and lacks some. The sample consists of more than 300,000 clones, 86% of them appearing once. Treatment meaning: some 20 received Ad26.COV2.S at low or high dose, single or two shots; about 5 received placebo; per-sample allocation not given. Material that was analyzed had been drawn on day 63 after the first vaccine or placebo injection. This material consisted of peripheral blood, taken in a trial of Ad26.COV2.S vaccine versus placebo. Receptor source: a person between 18 and 59 years old who received the Ad26.COV2.S COVID-19 vaccine or a placebo.

This chain uses TRBV2 with TRBJ2-7; D call uncertain. This CDR3 has 14 residues. Trimming took 3 bases from V and 4 from J, leaving 13 bases between them. Germline V lookup: CDR1 SNHLY, CDR2 FYNNEI. In DNA form, the CDR3 reads TGTGCCAGCAGTGATTCCCAGGTTGGGTACGAGCAGTACTTC. This codes for CASSDSQVGYEQYF. Combining the CDR3 with reference TRBV2 and TRBJ2-7 gives the whole variable domain EPEVTQTPSHQVTQMGQEVILRCVPISNHLYFYWYRQILGQKVEFLVSFYNNEISEKSEIFDDQFSVERPDGSNFTLKIRSTKLEDSAMYFCASSDSQVGYEQYFGPGTRLTVT.

V is TRBV5-1 and J is TRBJ1-4; the D gene is possibly TRBD1 (6 bases). Trimming took 5 bases from V and 7 from J, leaving 15 bases between them. Germline CDR1 SGHRS, CDR2 YFSETQ. The length of the CDR3 is 14 residues. The CDR3 coding sequence is TGCGCCAGCAGTCGGGCCAGGGGTTTTGAAAAACTGTTTTTT. This codes for CASSRARGFEKLFF.

For this clone: In the same sample, other DNA sequences code for this CDR3. J is TRBJ1-1 and V is TRBV20-1; no clear D. This CDR3 has 11 residues. The ends were cut back, 6 bases at V and 5 bases at J, with 10 bases in the middle. The germline gives CDR1 DFQATT, CDR2 SNEGSKA (reference sequence). The CDR3 bases are TGCAGTGCCCCCCGGGAGACTGAAGCTTTCTTT. Translated: CSAPRETEAFF.

This clone was detected once. The genes are TRBV7-2 and TRBJ2-6; D is uncertain. Trimming pared 3 bases from V and 0 bases from J, leaving 6 bases between. This CDR3 is 15 amino acids long. From germline, CDR1 is SGHTA and CDR2 FQGNSA. The CDR3 region has the DNA TGTGCCAGCAGCTTTGTAAGCTCTGGGGCCAACGTCCTGACTTTC. Encoded protein: CASSFVSSGANVLTF.

The rearrangement joins TRBV6-2 or TRBV6-3 to TRBJ1-4, with D unresolved. CDR1 and CDR2 (germline): MNHEY, SVGEGT. V gave up 5 bases and J gave up 7 bases, with 11 bases separating them. The CDR3 is made up of 13 amino acids. CDR3 amino acids: CASSHIYSEKLFF. The CDR3, as DNA: TGTGCCAGCAGTCATATCTACAGTGAAAAACTGTTTTTT.

This chain joins TRBV29-1 and TRBJ1-1; 10 bases are a match to TRBD1. The CDR3 is 14 residues long. Germline V lookup: CDR1 SQVTM, CDR2 ANQGSEA. V shed 3 bases and J 6 bases; nucleotides not matched to a gene: 7. Here the CDR3 DNA reads TGCAGCGTTGAGGGGGACAGGGGAGGCTCTGAAGCTTTCTTT. Its protein product is CSVEGDRGGSEAFF.

V gene TRBV9 combines with J gene TRBJ1-2; possibly TRBD1 for D (5 bases). Trimming pared 0 bases from V and 4 bases from J, leaving 13 bases between. The CDR3 consists of 15 residues. Looked up from germline, CDR1 is SGDLS and CDR2 is YYNGEE. This CDR3 reads CASSVVYDSLYGYTF. The DNA for the CDR3 is TGTGCCAGCAGCGTAGTATATGACAGCCTCTATGGCTACACCTTC.

The V call is TRBV5-1, the J call TRBJ1-2, with 11 positions matching TRBD1. The length of the CDR3 is 14 residues. Per germline, CDR1 SGHRS and CDR2 YFSETQ. J gave up 6 bases and V 5 bases, and 6 bases lay outside the gene matches. DNA of the CDR3: TGCGCCAGCAGTATGGACAGGGGGCAGAATGGCTACACCTTC. The encoded protein is CASSMDRGQNGYTF.

This rearrangement joins TRBV11-1 to TRBJ2-4; D gene uncertain. The CDR3 runs 13 residues. Trimming pared 4 bases from V and 6 bases from J, leaving 10 bases between. Per germline, CDR1 SGHAT and CDR2 FQDESV (reference sequence). The CDR3: CASSSLIGNIQYF. CDR3 bases: TGTGCCAGCAGCTCACTTATTGGAAACATTCAGTACTTC. The whole variable domain, remainder taken from reference TRBV11-1 and TRBJ2-4, is EAEVAQSPRYKITEKSQAVAFWCDPISGHATLYWYRQILGQGPELLVQFQDESVVDDSQLPKDRFSAERLKGVDSTLKIQPAELGDSAMYLCASSSLIGNIQYFGAGTRLSVL.

This chain links TRBV13 with TRBJ2-6, with D possibly matching TRBD2 (6 bases). Germline V gene sequence: CDR1 PRHDT, CDR2 FYEKMQ (reference sequence). V lost 5 bases to trimming and J lost 2 bases, with 10 bases between them. The CDR3 consists of 15 residues. CDR3 amino acids: CASSIREAGANVLTF. Written as DNA, the CDR3 is TGTGCCAGCAGCATTAGGGAGGCTGGGGCCAACGTCCTGACTTTC.

Only a few counts were recorded for this clone. The chain uses TRBV3-1 (or the pseudogene TRBV3-2) and TRBJ1-3; D call uncertain. Germline V CDR1 and CDR2: LGHDT, YNNKEL (reference sequence). Trimming removed 0 bases from V and 2 bases from J, with 11 bases in between. The CDR3 consists of 16 residues. The CDR3 DNA follows: TGTGCCAGCAGCCAAGATCCGGGAGGCACTGGAAACACCATATATTTT. It codes for CASSQDPGGTGNTIYF.

The chain joins TRBV9 to TRBJ1-1, with D possibly matching TRBD1 (5 bases). Trimming took off 0 bases at V and 3 bases at J, with 6 bases between the two ends. The germline CDR1 and CDR2 sequences are SGDLS and YYNGEE. The CDR3 extends over 13 amino acids. The CDR3 loop reads CASSVEGYTEAFF. CDR3 nucleotide sequence: TGTGCCAGCAGCGTAGAGGGGTACACTGAAGCTTTCTTT.

V gene TRBV2 combines with J gene TRBJ1-1; D possibly corresponds to TRBD1 (5 bases). From germline, CDR1 is SNHLY and CDR2 FYNNEI. V was pared by 8 bases and J by 6 bases, with 19 bases between. The CDR3 contains 14 residues. Written as DNA, the CDR3 is TGTGCCAGCGGGCAGGGAGTTAATAACGCTGAAGCTTTCTTT. It codes for CASGQGVNNAEAFF.

This clone has just a few counts. V usage is TRBV10-3 and J usage is TRBJ2-7; the D gene is possibly TRBD1 (6 bases). Trimming removed 6 bases from V and 2 bases from J, with 20 bases in between. Germline lookup yields CDR1 ENHRY and CDR2 SYGVKD. The CDR3 length is 16 residues. The CDR3 protein is CAISPRGNRDTYEQYF. For the CDR3, the DNA is TGTGCCATCAGCCCGAGGGGCAACAGGGACACCTACGAGCAGTACTTC.

This chain links TRBV30 with TRBJ2-7; D might be TRBD1 or TRBD2, each matching 6 bases. From germline, CDR1 is GTSNPN and CDR2 SVGIG (reference sequence). The CDR3 spans 15 residues. The ends were cut back, 0 bases at V and 5 bases at J, with 17 bases in the middle. The CDR3 DNA reads as TGTGCCTGGAGTGTTTACGGGGGCAGAGGCAACGAGCAGTACTTC. Protein product: CAWSVYGGRGNEQYF.

The CDR3 here is CAWSVLRTARFPGEAFF. DNA for the CDR3: TGTGCCTGGAGTGTATTGAGAACAGCTAGGTTCCCGGGCGAAGCTTTCTTT. The chain has TRBV30 and TRBJ1-1; no clear D. V was trimmed by 0 bases and J by 8 bases, leaving 25 bases between them. The CDR3 covers 17 residues. Germline values: CDR1 GTSNPN, CDR2 SVGIG (reference sequence).

The rearrangement uses TRBV2 and TRBJ1-1; 9 bases are shared with TRBD1. Per the germline V gene, CDR1 is SNHLY and CDR2 is FYNNEI. V trimming: 6 bases; J trimming: 0 bases; junction bases outside the gene matches: 5. The CDR3 totals 15 residues. This CDR3 reads CASSSGQGMNTEAFF. Written as DNA, the CDR3 is TGTGCCAGCAGCTCCGGACAGGGGATGAACACTGAAGCTTTCTTT.

The J gene is TRBJ2-1, the V gene TRBV9; 7 bases line up with TRBD1. Germline CDR1 SGDLS, CDR2 YYNGEE. The CDR3 runs 14 residues. V lost 3 bases, J lost 0 bases, and 0 bases stayed unmatched. CDR3 bases: TGTGCCAGCAGCGCAGGGGGCTCCTACAATGAGCAGTTCTTC. Protein product: CASSAGGSYNEQFF.

The rearrangement joins TRBV7-9 to TRBJ1-4, with TRBD1 matching over 8 bases. The germline V gene has CDR1 SEHNR and CDR2 FQNEAQ (reference sequence). The V and J ends lost 8 bases and 5 bases, in that order; junction bases with no gene match: 10. The CDR3 is 15 amino acids. CDR3 in DNA: TGTGCCAGCGGCCGTCGGGCAGGGGGCAATGAAAAACTGTTTTTT. This translates into CASGRRAGGNEKLFF.

This clone was seen more than once but under ten times. V and J are TRBV11-2 and TRBJ1-2, with D tentatively TRBD1 (5 bases). Per germline, CDR1 SGHAT and CDR2 FQNNGV. Trimming pared 6 bases from V and 8 bases from J, leaving 13 bases between. There are 12 residues in the CDR3. In DNA, the CDR3 is TGTGCCAGCAGTCCCAGGGAGCGGGGCTACACCTTC. Protein: CASSPRERGYTF.

The CDR3 DNA reads as TGCGCCAGCAGCCTAGTGTCCGGGACTAGCTCCTACGAGCAGTACTTC. It specifies CASSLVSGTSSYEQYF. V gene TRBV4-1 combines with J gene TRBJ2-7; 8 positions agree with TRBD2. The germline gives CDR1 MGHRA, CDR2 YSYEKL. V shed 4 bases and J 0 bases; nucleotides not matched to a gene: 8. The CDR3 totals 16 residues.

The chain uses TRBV7-9 and TRBJ1-6, with 8 bases matching TRBD1. The CDR3 covers 16 residues. In germline, CDR1 is SEHNR, CDR2 FQNEAQ (reference sequence). The trim removed 6 bases at V and 7 bases at J, leaving 11 bases unmatched. CDR3 coding DNA: TGTGCCAGCAGATCCGTTCAGGGGGCGTCCAATTCACCCCTCCACTTT. Protein sequence: CASRSVQGASNSPLHF.

This chain connects TRBV7-9 to TRBJ2-1; 7 nucleotides agree with TRBD1. Germline trimming cut 5 bases from V and 4 bases from J; bases unmatched to any gene: 5. Germline V lookup: CDR1 SEHNR, CDR2 FQNEAQ (reference sequence). CDR3 length: 14 amino acids. The CDR3 here is CASSLLGQYNEQFF. The DNA of the CDR3 is TGTGCCAGCAGCCTGTTGGGACAGTACAATGAGCAGTTCTTC.

The rearrangement joins TRBV9 to TRBJ2-2, with unresolved D. V was cut by 3 bases and J by 2 bases, with 17 bases left in between. The CDR3 has 17 amino acids. Per germline, CDR1 SGDLS and CDR2 YYNGEE. CDR3 loop: CASSAGSATFNTGELFF. The CDR3 DNA reads TGTGCCAGCAGCGCAGGAAGCGCCACCTTTAACACCGGGGAGCTGTTTTTT. Full variable domain (missing parts from reference TRBV9 and TRBJ2-2): DSGVTQTPKHLITATGQRVTLRCSPRSGDLSVYWYQQSLDQGLQFLIQYYNGEERAKGNILERFSAQQFPDLHSELNLSSLELGDSALYFCASSAGSATFNTGELFFGEGSRLTVL.

The gene calls are TRBV10-3 and TRBJ2-5; 10 nucleotides match TRBD1. With 0 bases clipped from V and 0 bases from J, the junction kept 4 bases outside the gene matches. Germline-derived CDR1 and CDR2 are ENHRY and SYGVKD. The CDR3 contains 17 residues. The CDR3 sequence: CAISESPGQGNQETQYF. CDR3 DNA sequence: TGTGCCATCAGTGAGTCTCCGGGACAGGGGAACCAAGAGACCCAGTACTTC.

V usage is TRBV12-2 and J usage is TRBJ2-5; TRBD1 was called by the table and not checked on the DNA. TRBV12-2 is designated a pseudogene. The CDR3 consists of 16 residues. In nucleotides, the CDR3 is TGTGCAAGTCTCCCATTCCGGACAGGGCTCCAAGAGACCCAGTACTTC. As protein: CASLPFRTGLQETQYF.

The genes are TRBV18 and TRBJ2-7; possibly TRBD1 or TRBD2 for D (6 bases each). This CDR3 region has 17 residues. The germline V gene encodes CDR1 KGHSH and CDR2 LQKENI. The ends were cut back, 3 bases at V and 7 bases at J, with 25 bases in the middle. The DNA of the CDR3 is TGTGCCAGCTCACCCCTATTTTCGGGGGCGCCCCAGATGGAGCAGTACTTC. It translates to CASSPLFSGAPQMEQYF. The entire variable domain, with the rest obtained from reference TRBV18 and TRBJ2-7, is as follows: NAGVMQNPRHLVRRRGQEARLRCSPMKGHSHVYWYRQLPEEGLKFMVYLQKENIIDESGMPKERFSAEFPKEGPSILRIQQVVRGDSAAYFCASSPLFSGAPQMEQYFGPGTRLTVT.

This sequence joins TRBV3-1 (or the pseudogene TRBV3-2) and TRBJ2-7, with 7 positions matching TRBD2. Germline CDR1 is LGHDT and CDR2 is YNNKEL (reference sequence). Losses at the gene ends were 0 bases for V and 3 bases for J; bases not matched to a gene: 5. The CDR3 is 15 residues long. CDR3 nucleotide sequence: TGTGCCAGCAGCCAAGATGTGGGGGGGGGCTACGAGCAGTACTTC. Translation: CASSQDVGGGYEQYF.

This clone came up a few times. The rearrangement uses TRBV6-6 and TRBJ1-4; D is ambiguous. Germline V lookup: CDR1 MNHNY, CDR2 SVGAGI (reference sequence). With 4 bases removed from V and 6 bases from J, the gap between germline ends came to 9 bases. The CDR3 loop spans 13 amino acids. CDR3 coding DNA: TGTGCCAGCAGTTTTGTTGCGGATGAAAAACTGTTTTTT. Its protein product is CASSFVADEKLFF.